This is a list of T cell receptor beta chains from one sample in a study of cytomegalovirus exposure and HLA in healthy donors. Assay: immunoSEQ multiplex PCR; the TCRdb copy retains only in-frame clones and omits some. This sample's clone table lists 100,000 to 150,000 clones. The sequenced sample was PBMCs. The source is a man younger than 35 in good health and CMV-seronegative. Both conserved end residues are part of each CDR3. Each record gives: V gene, J gene, CDR3 length, D gene, CDR3 protein, CDR3 DNA. A D gene is named only where the DNA matches it firmly.

TRBV30	TRBJ2-1	18	-	CASLGGLAVEPRGNEQFF	TGTGCCTCCCTCGGGGGTCTCGCAGTGGAACCCCGGGGCAATGAGCAGTTCTTC
TRBV19	TRBJ2-3	14	-	CASSSGGWTDTQYF	TGTGCCAGTAGCAGTGGCGGGTGGACAGATACGCAGTATTTT
TRBV30	TRBJ2-7	13	TRBD2	CAWNAGGRYEQYF	TGTGCCTGGAACGCGGGGGGACGTTACGAGCAGTACTTC
TRBV30	TRBJ2-3	15	TRBD2	CAWSVLAGNTDTQYF	TGTGCCTGGAGTGTACTAGCGGGAAACACAGATACGCAGTATTTT
TRBV27	TRBJ2-1	13	-	CASRDVTQVIQFF	TGTGCCAGCAGAGATGTGACACAGGTTATCCAGTTCTTC
TRBV4-2	TRBJ2-4	15	-	CASSPPDRTKNIQYF	TGTGCCAGCAGCCCCCCAGACAGGACCAAAAACATTCAGTACTTC
TRBV5-8	TRBJ2-6	12	-	CASSGLANVLTF	TGTGCCAGCAGCGGCCTTGCCAACGTCCTGACTTTC
TRBV5-4	TRBJ1-1	11	-	CASSSYTEAFF	TGTGCCAGCAGCTCCTACACTGAAGCTTTCTTT
TRBV9	TRBJ2-1	12	-	CASSFSNNEQFF	TGTGCCAGCAGCTTTAGCAATAATGAGCAGTTCTTC
TRBV4-1	TRBJ2-1	15	-	CASSPEFTQGIGQFF	TGCGCCAGCAGCCCCGAATTCACTCAGGGTATCGGGCAGTTCTTC
TRBV30	TRBJ2-1	17	TRBD2	CAWKSSGGLSIYNEQFF	TGTGCCTGGAAGTCCAGCGGGGGACTTTCTATCTACAATGAGCAGTTCTTC